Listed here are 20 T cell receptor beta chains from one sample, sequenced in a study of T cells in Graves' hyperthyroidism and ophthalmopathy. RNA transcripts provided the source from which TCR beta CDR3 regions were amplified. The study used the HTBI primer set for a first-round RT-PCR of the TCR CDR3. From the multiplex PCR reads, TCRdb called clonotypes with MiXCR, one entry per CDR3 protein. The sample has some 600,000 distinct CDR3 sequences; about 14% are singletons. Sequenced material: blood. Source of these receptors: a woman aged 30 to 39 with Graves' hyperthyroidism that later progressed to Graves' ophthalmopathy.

The CDR3 nucleotides are TGTGCCAGCAGTTCCCGGAGGACGGGAGACCCACGGCAGTACTTC. Protein: CASSSRRTGDPRQYF. The chain joins TRBV28 to TRBJ2-7; tentative D call: TRBD2 (6 bases). The CDR3 has 15 amino acids. Germline V CDR1 and CDR2: MDHEN, SYDVKM. Trimming left V 4 bases short and J 9 bases short, with 22 bases between.

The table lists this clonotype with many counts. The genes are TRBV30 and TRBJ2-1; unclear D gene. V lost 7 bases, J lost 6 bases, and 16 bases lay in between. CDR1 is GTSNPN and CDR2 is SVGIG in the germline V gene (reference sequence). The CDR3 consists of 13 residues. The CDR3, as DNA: TGTGCCTTAGAACGTCAGGTCGCCAATGAGCAGTTCTTC. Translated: CALERQVANEQFF. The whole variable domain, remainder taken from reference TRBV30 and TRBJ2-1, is SQTIHQWPATLVQPVGSPLSLECTVEGTSNPNLYWYRQAAGRGLQLLFYSVGIGQISSEVPQNLSASRPQDRQFILSSKKLLLSDSGFYLCALERQVANEQFFGPGTRLTVL.

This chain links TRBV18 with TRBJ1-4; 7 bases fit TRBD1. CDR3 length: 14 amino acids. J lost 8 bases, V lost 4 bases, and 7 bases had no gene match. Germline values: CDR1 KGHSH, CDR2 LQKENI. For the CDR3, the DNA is TGTGCCAGCTCACTCCGGGACAGCGAAGAAAAACTGTTTTTT. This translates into CASSLRDSEEKLFF.

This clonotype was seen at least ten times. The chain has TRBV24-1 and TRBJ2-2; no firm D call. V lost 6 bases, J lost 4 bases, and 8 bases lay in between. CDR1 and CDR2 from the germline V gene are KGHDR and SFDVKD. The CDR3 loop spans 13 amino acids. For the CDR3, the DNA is TGTGCCACCAGTTGGCATGGCACCGGGGAGCTGTTTTTT. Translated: CATSWHGTGELFF.

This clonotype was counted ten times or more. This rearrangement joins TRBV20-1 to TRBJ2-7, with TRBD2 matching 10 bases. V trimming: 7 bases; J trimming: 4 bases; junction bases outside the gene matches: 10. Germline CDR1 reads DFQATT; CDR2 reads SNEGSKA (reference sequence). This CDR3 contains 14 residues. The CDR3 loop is CSVRDPAGGYEQYF. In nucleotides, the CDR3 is TGCAGTGTCAGAGACCCAGCGGGAGGGTACGAGCAGTACTTC.

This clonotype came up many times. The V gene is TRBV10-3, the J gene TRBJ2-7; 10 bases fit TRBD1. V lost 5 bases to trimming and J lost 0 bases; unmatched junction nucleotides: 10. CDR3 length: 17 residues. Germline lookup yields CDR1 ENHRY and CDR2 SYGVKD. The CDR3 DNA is TGTGCCATCAGTCGGGGACAGGGGCCCCTTAGCTCCTACGAGCAGTACTTC. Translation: CAISRGQGPLSSYEQYF.

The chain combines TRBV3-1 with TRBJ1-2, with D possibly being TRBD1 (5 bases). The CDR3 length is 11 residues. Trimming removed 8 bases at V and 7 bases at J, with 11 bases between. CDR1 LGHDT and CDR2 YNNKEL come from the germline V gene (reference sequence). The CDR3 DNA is TGTGCCAGCCAGAGAGGGGCTGGCTACACCTTC. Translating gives CASQRGAGYTF.

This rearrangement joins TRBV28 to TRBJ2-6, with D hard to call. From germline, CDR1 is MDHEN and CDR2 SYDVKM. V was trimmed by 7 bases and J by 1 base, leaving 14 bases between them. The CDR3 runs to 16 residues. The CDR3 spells CASKGILESGANVLTF. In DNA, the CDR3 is TGTGCCAGCAAGGGCATCCTAGAATCTGGGGCCAACGTCCTGACTTTC.

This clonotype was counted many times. CDR3 DNA sequence: TGCAGTGCGGTGGAGAACGGCTACACCTTC. It yields the protein CSAVENGYTF. The rearrangement joins TRBV20-1 to TRBJ1-2; D is ambiguous. The CDR3 has 10 amino acids. Germline V lookup: CDR1 DFQATT, CDR2 SNEGSKA (reference sequence). The V end was cut by 6 bases, the J end by 8 bases, with 10 bases between.

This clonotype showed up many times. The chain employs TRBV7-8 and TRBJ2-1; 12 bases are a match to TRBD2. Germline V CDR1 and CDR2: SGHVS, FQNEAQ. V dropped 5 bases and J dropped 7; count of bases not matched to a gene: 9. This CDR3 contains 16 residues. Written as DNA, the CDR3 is TGTGCCAGCAGCCCTGGGACTAGCGGGTTCTTGAATGAGCAGTTCTTC. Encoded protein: CASSPGTSGFLNEQFF.

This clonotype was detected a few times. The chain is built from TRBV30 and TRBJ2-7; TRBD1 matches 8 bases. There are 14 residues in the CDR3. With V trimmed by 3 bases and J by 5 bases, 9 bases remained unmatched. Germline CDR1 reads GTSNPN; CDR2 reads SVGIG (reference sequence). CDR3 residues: CAWRGTGGPHEQYF. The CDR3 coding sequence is TGTGCCTGGAGGGGTACAGGGGGGCCCCACGAGCAGTACTTC.

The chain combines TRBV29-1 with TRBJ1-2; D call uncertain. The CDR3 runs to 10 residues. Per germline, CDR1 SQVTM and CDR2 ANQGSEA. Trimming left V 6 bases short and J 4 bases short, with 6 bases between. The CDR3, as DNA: TGCAGCGTAGACGGCTATGGCTACACCTTC. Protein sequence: CSVDGYGYTF. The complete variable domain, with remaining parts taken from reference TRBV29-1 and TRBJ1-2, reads SAVISQKPSRDICQRGTSLTIQCQVDSQVTMMFWYRQQPGQSLTLIATANQGSEATYESGFVIDKFPISRPNLTFSTLTVSNMSPEDSSIYLCSVDGYGYTFGSGTRLTVV.

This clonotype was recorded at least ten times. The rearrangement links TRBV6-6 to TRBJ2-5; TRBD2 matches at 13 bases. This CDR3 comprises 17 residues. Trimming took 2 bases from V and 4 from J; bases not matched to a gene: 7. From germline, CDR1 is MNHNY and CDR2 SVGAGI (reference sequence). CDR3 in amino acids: CASSYGAGLAGRETQYF. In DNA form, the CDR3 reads TGTGCCAGCAGTTACGGCGCGGGACTAGCGGGACGAGAGACCCAGTACTTC.

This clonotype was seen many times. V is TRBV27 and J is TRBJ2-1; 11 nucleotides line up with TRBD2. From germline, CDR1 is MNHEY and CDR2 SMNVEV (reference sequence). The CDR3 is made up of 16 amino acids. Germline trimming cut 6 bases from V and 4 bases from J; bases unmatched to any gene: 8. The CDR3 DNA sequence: TGTGCCAGCAGCGAAAGCGGACTAGCGGGTTACAATGAGCAGTTCTTC. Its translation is CASSESGLAGYNEQFF.

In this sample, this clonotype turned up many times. This chain's CDR3 is CASTATGPRVEQYF. The DNA of the CDR3 is TGTGCCAGCACCGCGACAGGGCCCAGGGTCGAGCAGTACTTC. The gene calls are TRBV12-3 or TRBV12-4 and TRBJ2-7; 7 positions match TRBD1. This CDR3 spans 14 amino acids. V lost 7 bases to trimming and J lost 6 bases; unmatched junction nucleotides: 12.

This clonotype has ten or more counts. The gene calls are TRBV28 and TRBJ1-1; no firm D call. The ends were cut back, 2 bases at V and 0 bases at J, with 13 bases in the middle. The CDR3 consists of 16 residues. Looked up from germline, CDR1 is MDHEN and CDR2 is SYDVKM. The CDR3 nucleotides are TGTGCCAGCAGTTTACTCGCCTTAGATATGAACACTGAAGCTTTCTTT. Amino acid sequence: CASSLLALDMNTEAFF.

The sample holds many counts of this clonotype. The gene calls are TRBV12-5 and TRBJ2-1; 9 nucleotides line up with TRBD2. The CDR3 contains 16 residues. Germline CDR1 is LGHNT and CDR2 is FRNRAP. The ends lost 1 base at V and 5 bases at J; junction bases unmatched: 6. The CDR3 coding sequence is TGTGCTAGTGGTTTGGCCCGACTAGCGGCTCACAATGAGCAGTTCTTC. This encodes CASGLARLAAHNEQFF. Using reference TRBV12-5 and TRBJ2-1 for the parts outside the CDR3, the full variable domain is DARVTQTPRHKVTEMGQEVTMRCQPILGHNTVFWYRQTMMQGLELLAYFRNRAPLDDSGMPKDRFSAEMPDATLATLKIQPSEPRDSAVYFCASGLARLAAHNEQFFGPGTRLTVL.

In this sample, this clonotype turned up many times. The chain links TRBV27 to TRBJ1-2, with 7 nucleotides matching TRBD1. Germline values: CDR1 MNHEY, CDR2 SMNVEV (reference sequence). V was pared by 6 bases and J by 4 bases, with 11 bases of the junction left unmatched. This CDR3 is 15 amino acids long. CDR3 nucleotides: TGTGCCAGCAGGATGGGAGGGGGCCCCATCTATGGCTACACCTTC. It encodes CASRMGGGPIYGYTF.

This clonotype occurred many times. The CDR3 spells CASSLGRYYEQYF. In DNA form, the CDR3 reads TGTGCCAGCAGTTTAGGGCGGTACTACGAGCAGTACTTC. The genes are TRBV27 and TRBJ2-7; D is unclear. The germline gives CDR1 MNHEY, CDR2 SMNVEV (reference sequence). The CDR3 spans 13 residues. The V end was cut by 2 bases, the J end by 3 bases, with 8 bases between.

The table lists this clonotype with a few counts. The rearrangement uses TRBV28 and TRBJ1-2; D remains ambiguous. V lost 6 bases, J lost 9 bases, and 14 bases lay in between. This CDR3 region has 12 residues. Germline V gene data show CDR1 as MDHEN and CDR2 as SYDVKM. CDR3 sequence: CASRDRSFSYTF. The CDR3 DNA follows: TGTGCCAGCAGGGATAGGTCGTTTAGCTACACCTTC.